This entry concerns a single T cell receptor (beta chain). TCRdb keeps only in-frame clones here, not all; method: immunoSEQ multiplex PCR. Among about 250,000 clones listed, around 88% were seen once. The record originates from a study of blood T cell repertoires in COVID-19. Overall study: Researchers got acute and convalescent COVID-19 samples from the United States, Italy and Spain. T cells, B-cell-depleted T cells, or PBMCs provided the cDNA or gDNA that served as material.

The sequencing sample was made of peripheral blood. The TCR sequence derives from a woman over 75 with COVID-19, enrolled during active disease.

CDR3 DNA sequence: TGTGCCAGTACCCAAGGGGGGGGGAACACTGAAGCTTTCTTT. Translated: CASTQGGGNTEAFF. The chain recombines TRBV19 with TRBJ1-1; a possible D gene is TRBD1 (6 bases). The germline gives CDR1 LNHDA, CDR2 SQIVND (reference sequence). This CDR3 has 14 residues. V lost 7 bases and J lost 1, with 13 bases in between.